Below are 14 T cell receptor beta chains sequenced from a single sample in a study of shared clonotypes between healthy human individuals. The assay was immunoSEQ multiplex PCR, and TCRdb's table has in-frame clones only and misses some. Counted here are over a million clones, approximately 80% occurring once; the ten biggest clones make up roughly 0.57%. Sequencing input: memory CD4+ T cells from PBMCs. The subset is: CD45RA-negative fraction. These receptors came from a man aged 18 to 29 in good health. Some clones in this sample may be carry-over from other donors' samples.

This clone came up once. V and J are TRBV11-2 and TRBJ2-1; either TRBD1 or TRBD2 may fit D (6 bases each). Germline V gene lookup returns CDR1 SGHAT and CDR2 FQNNGV. The CDR3 runs to 15 residues. The germline V and J ends were trimmed by 2 bases and 6 bases, with 14 bases remaining between them. CDR3 sequence: CASSLISGGGNEQFF. Here the CDR3 DNA reads TGTGCCAGCAGCTTAATCAGCGGAGGGGGCAATGAGCAGTTCTTC.

This sequence joins TRBV5-1 and TRBJ2-1; maybe TRBD2 (5 bases). The CDR3 is 15 amino acids. CDR1 and CDR2 from the germline V gene are SGHRS and YFSETQ. Trimming left V 2 bases short and J 9 bases short, with 18 bases between. DNA for the CDR3: TGCGCCAGCAGCTTAATCGTCGGCCGGGCGGGTGAGCAGTTCTTC. This gives the protein CASSLIVGRAGEQFF.

This clone was seen a handful of times. The chain uses TRBV21-1 and TRBJ2-2; TRBD2, the table's D call, lacks a check against the DNA. TRBV21-1 is deemed a pseudogene. CDR3 length equals 15 residues. This CDR3 reads CASRVLAGETGELFF. CDR3 sequence (DNA): TGTGCCAGCAGGGTTCTAGCGGGAGAAACCGGGGAGCTGTTTTTT.

The V call is TRBV9, the J call TRBJ2-2; D call uncertain. Trimming pared 1 base from V and 0 bases from J, leaving 7 bases between. The germline CDR1 and CDR2 sequences are SGDLS and YYNGEE. The CDR3 sequence is 15 residues long. The CDR3 loop is CASSVSGANTGELFF. CDR3 coding DNA: TGTGCCAGCAGCGTATCAGGAGCGAACACCGGGGAGCTGTTTTTT. Full variable domain (remainder filled in from reference TRBV9 and TRBJ2-2): DSGVTQTPKHLITATGQRVTLRCSPRSGDLSVYWYQQSLDQGLQFLIQYYNGEERAKGNILERFSAQQFPDLHSELNLSSLELGDSALYFCASSVSGANTGELFFGEGSRLTVL.

This chain connects TRBV28 to TRBJ1-2; 9 nucleotides agree with TRBD1. The V gene's germline CDR1 is MDHEN and CDR2 SYDVKM. CDR3 length: 13 residues. V was pared by 6 bases and J by 4 bases, with 3 bases of the junction left unmatched. The chain's CDR3 is CASSWGQGYGYTF. The DNA of the CDR3 is TGTGCCAGCAGCTGGGGACAGGGCTATGGCTACACCTTC.

The chain couples TRBV4-1 to TRBJ1-5; 9 bases align to TRBD1. Germline-derived CDR1 and CDR2 are MGHRA and YSYEKL. V shed 5 bases, J shed 5 bases, and the junction held 7 bases outside the gene matches. The CDR3 loop spans 15 amino acids. CDR3 in amino acids: CASSMGQGIHQPQHF. The CDR3 DNA follows: TGCGCCAGCAGCATGGGACAGGGCATACATCAGCCCCAGCATTTT.

The rearrangement links TRBV6-1 to TRBJ1-1; D gene uncertain. In germline, CDR1 is MNHNS, CDR2 SASEGT. V was trimmed by 7 bases and J by 5 bases, leaving 11 bases between them. The CDR3 runs 12 residues. The CDR3 loop is CASTDGETEAFF. CDR3 DNA sequence: TGTGCCAGCACCGACGGGGAGACTGAAGCTTTCTTT.

Of note for this clone: This likely traces to a read error, being one base from a far larger clone. The J gene is TRBJ1-2, the V gene TRBV30; no clear D. Germline assignment: CDR1 GTSNPN and CDR2 SVGIG (reference sequence). This CDR3 has 11 amino acids. The CDR3 protein is CAWGRNYGCTF. The CDR3 DNA follows: TGTGCCTGGGGCAGAAACTATGGCTGCACCTTC.

J is TRBJ2-7 and V is TRBV5-4; the match to TRBD2 covers 7 bases. Unmatched junction bases numbered 6, after V lost 4 bases and J lost 2 bases. The germline V gene has CDR1 SGHNT and CDR2 YYREEE (reference sequence). This CDR3 region has 14 residues. The CDR3 nucleotides are TGTGCCAGCAGCCCCGGGGGAGGGCCCTACGAGCAGTACTTC. This encodes CASSPGGGPYEQYF.

The rearrangement links TRBV11-2 to TRBJ2-1; D is ambiguous. Trimming cost V 5 bases and J 9 bases, with 14 bases left between them. The CDR3 is 13 residues long. Germline assignment: CDR1 SGHAT and CDR2 FQNNGV. This CDR3 reads CASSQVVVGEQFF. CDR3 sequence (DNA): TGTGCCAGCAGCCAGGTTGTTGTGGGTGAGCAGTTCTTC.

The rearrangement links TRBV5-6 to TRBJ1-1; D uncertain. Germline CDR1 SGHDT, CDR2 YYEEEE. Trimming cost V 4 bases and J 4 bases, with 11 bases left between them. This CDR3 contains 13 residues. CDR3 sequence (DNA): TGTGCCAGCAGCCACTCTCTAGGCACTGAAGCTTTCTTT. This gives the protein CASSHSLGTEAFF.

The J gene is TRBJ2-1, the V gene TRBV29-1; 9 nucleotides line up with TRBD1. Germline V gene sequence: CDR1 SQVTM, CDR2 ANQGSEA. The V gene end was trimmed by 3 bases and the J gene end by 1 base; junction bases not matched to a gene: 4. This CDR3 region has 15 residues. CDR3 in DNA: TGCAGCGTTGAGGGGACAGGGAGATCCTACAATGAGCAGTTCTTC. This encodes CSVEGTGRSYNEQFF.

The rearrangement joins TRBV6-1 to TRBJ2-5, with a possible D match to TRBD1 (6 bases). V was shortened by 5 bases and J by 5 bases, with 9 bases between the two germline ends. Looked up from germline, CDR1 is MNHNS and CDR2 is SASEGT. The CDR3 is made up of 12 amino acids. For the CDR3, the DNA is TGTGCCAGCAGTATTGACAGGGAGACCCAGTACTTC. The encoded protein is CASSIDRETQYF.

This clone was picked up a small number of times. V and J are TRBV30 and TRBJ1-1; D is unresolved. CDR1 is GTSNPN and CDR2 is SVGIG in the germline V gene (reference sequence). CDR3 size: 14 residues. Trimming took off 0 bases at V and 4 bases at J, with 12 bases between the two ends. CDR3 residues: CAWSVGIRTTEAFF. CDR3 DNA: TGTGCCTGGAGTGTAGGGATCCGTACCACTGAAGCTTTCTTT.